This passage covers 17 T cell receptor beta chains from one sample sequenced in a study of T cells after yellow fever vaccination (dated by TCRdb to between 2017 and 2020). The treatment or condition label here, explained by the study, means: live attenuated yellow fever vaccine strain. Libraries were made using 5' RACE. For sequencing, an Illumina HiSeq 2500 was employed. The raw public data were reprocessed by TCRdb itself: fastp quality trimming at Q25, MiXCR clonotype calling, in-frame beta chains only. Under each unique CDR3 protein, matching rows form one entry showing the most common genes and DNA. The sample contains a few hundred thousand distinct CDR3 sequences, 6.9% of them found a single time. Approximately 0.85% of the sample goes to the ten largest clones. The material was CD4+ T cells sorted from PBMCs, obtained 15 days after the yellow fever booster vaccination. These receptors all come from a man aged 25 to 40 who received the YFV17D yellow fever vaccine.

Details on this clonotype: A clone one base away is much larger, so this may be a read error. The V gene is TRBV28, the J gene TRBJ2-1; 7 nucleotides match TRBD2. The CDR3 contains 16 residues. Germline lookup yields CDR1 MDHEN and CDR2 SYDVKM. The CDR3, as DNA: TGTGACAGCAGCCGAGCGGGAAAGAAGGGCTACAATGAGCAGTTCTTC. Translating gives CDSSRAGKKGYNEQFF.

This clonotype has at least ten counts. CDR3: CASSVGRGVNTGELFF. As DNA, the CDR3 is TGTGCCAGCAGCGTTGGCCGGGGGGTGAACACCGGGGAGCTGTTTTTT. The chain uses TRBV11-3 and TRBJ2-2; TRBD2 matches at 7 bases. After removal of 5 bases from V and 1 base from J, the junction contained 7 bases not matched to a gene. CDR3 length equals 16 residues. CDR1 SGHNT and CDR2 YENEEA come from the germline V gene. Looking up the rest from reference TRBV11-3 and TRBJ2-2 gives the full variable domain: EAGVVQSPRYKIIEKKQPVAFWCNPISGHNTLYWYLQNLGQGPELLIRYENEEAVDDSQLPKDRFSAERLKGVDSTLKIQPAELGDSAVYLCASSVGRGVNTGELFFGEGSRLTVL.

The chain has TRBV29-1 and TRBJ1-2; possibly TRBD1 for D (5 bases). The CDR3 covers 13 residues. Trimming stripped 7 bases from V and 4 bases from J, with 16 bases between. The germline CDR1 and CDR2 sequences are SQVTM and ANQGSEA. Here the CDR3 DNA reads TGCAGCGGTGGCGGGGGGAGGGGCTATGGCTACACCTTC. Its protein product is CSGGGGRGYGYTF.

In this sample, this clonotype turned up a few times. The chain recombines TRBV7-2 with TRBJ1-4, with a tentative D call TRBD1 (5 bases). The CDR3 runs 15 residues. Trimming took off 5 bases at V and 2 bases at J, with 12 bases between the two ends. Germline values: CDR1 SGHTA, CDR2 FQGNSA. CDR3 sequence: CASSRFRATNEKLFF. CDR3 sequence (DNA): TGTGCCAGCAGCCGATTCAGGGCCACTAATGAAAAACTGTTTTTT.

The chain recombines TRBV7-2 with TRBJ2-1; 15 bases map to TRBD2. Losses at the gene ends were 3 bases for V and 8 bases for J; bases not matched to a gene: 2. Germline V gives CDR1 SGHTA, CDR2 FQGNSA. This CDR3 is 15 amino acids long. CDR3 region: CASSFGTSGRYEQFF. CDR3 coding DNA: TGTGCCAGCAGCTTTGGGACTAGCGGGAGGTATGAGCAGTTCTTC.

This clonotype has ten or more counts. The chain is built from TRBV5-1 and TRBJ2-1; 9 bases are a match to TRBD2. The CDR3 has 14 amino acids. The V gene end was trimmed by 9 bases and the J gene end by 7 bases; junction bases not matched to a gene: 11. Per the germline V gene, CDR1 is SGHRS and CDR2 is YFSETQ. The chain's CDR3 is CATRVAGGPNEQFF. DNA of the CDR3: TGCGCCACCAGGGTGGCGGGAGGGCCGAATGAGCAGTTCTTC. Supplemented by reference TRBV5-1 and TRBJ2-1, the full variable domain reads KAGVTQTPRYLIKTRGQQVTLSCSPISGHRSVSWYQQTPGQGLQFLFEYFSETQRNKGNFPGRFSGRQFSNSRSEMNVSTLELGDSALYLCATRVAGGPNEQFFGPGTRLTVL.

The J gene is TRBJ2-7, the V gene TRBV7-2; TRBD1 might be the D (6 bases). Germline CDR1 SGHTA, CDR2 FQGNSA. The CDR3 extends over 17 amino acids. V gave up 5 bases and J gave up 2 bases, with 22 bases separating them. CDR3 sequence reads: CASSLAASGQRPYEQYF. The CDR3 DNA is TGTGCCAGCAGCCTCGCCGCATCAGGACAGCGACCCTACGAGCAGTACTTC.

This clonotype was seen repeatedly, ten times or more. V usage is TRBV4-3 and J usage is TRBJ1-4; a possible D gene is TRBD1 (5 bases). CDR1 is LGHNA, CDR2 YSLEER, per germline. The CDR3 sequence is 14 residues long. V lost 6 bases and J lost 6, with 14 bases in between. CDR3 DNA: TGCGCCAGCAGTAAACAGGATCTGGATGAAAAACTGTTTTTT. Encoded protein: CASSKQDLDEKLFF.

This clonotype was detected ten times or more. The gene calls are TRBV20-1 and TRBJ2-3; weak D call: TRBD2 (5 bases). Trimming pared 5 bases from V and 2 bases from J, leaving 8 bases between. Germline assignment: CDR1 DFQATT and CDR2 SNEGSKA (reference sequence). This CDR3 region has 12 residues. The CDR3 DNA is TGCAGTGCTGCACGGGACACAGATACGCAGTATTTT. Protein: CSAARDTDTQYF.

The V call is TRBV29-1, the J call TRBJ1-2; possible D gene TRBD1, 6 bases. CDR3 size: 11 residues. The V gene's germline CDR1 is SQVTM and CDR2 ANQGSEA. Deletions cut 6 bases from V and 8 bases from J, with 13 bases between. CDR3 nucleotide sequence: TGCAGCGTATCGGGGGGCAGGGGCTACACCTTC. Amino acid sequence: CSVSGGRGYTF. Drawing the rest from reference TRBV29-1 and TRBJ1-2, the complete variable domain is SAVISQKPSRDICQRGTSLTIQCQVDSQVTMMFWYRQQPGQSLTLIATANQGSEATYESGFVIDKFPISRPNLTFSTLTVSNMSPEDSSIYLCSVSGGRGYTFGSGTRLTVV.

This clonotype appeared many times. V and J are TRBV6-1 and TRBJ2-3; no firm D call. The CDR3 runs 16 residues. Deletions cut 2 bases from V and 0 bases from J, with 12 bases between. Germline CDR1 reads MNHNS; CDR2 reads SASEGT. This chain's CDR3 is CASSEYLYPSTDTQYF. The DNA for the CDR3 is TGTGCCAGCAGTGAATATCTATATCCTAGCACAGATACGCAGTATTTT.

The V call is TRBV29-1, the J call TRBJ2-3, with TRBD1 as a possible D gene (5 bases). CDR1 and CDR2 from the germline V gene are SQVTM and ANQGSEA. Trimming removed 6 bases at V and 2 bases at J, with 18 bases between. The CDR3 is 15 residues long. The CDR3 sequence is CSVGWGGTYTDTQYF. CDR3 DNA sequence: TGCAGCGTGGGGTGGGGCGGAACATACACAGATACGCAGTATTTT.

This clonotype was detected a few times. The V call is TRBV19, the J call TRBJ2-7; D is undetermined. The V and J ends lost 7 bases and 2 bases respectively, with 12 bases between them. The CDR3 runs 13 residues. Germline V gives CDR1 LNHDA, CDR2 SQIVND (reference sequence). In nucleotides, the CDR3 is TGTGCCAGTAAGAACCCTGGAGCCTACGAGCAGTACTTC. This translates into CASKNPGAYEQYF.

This clonotype has a count of ten or more. The chain combines TRBV7-2 with TRBJ2-5; D call uncertain. CDR1 and CDR2 from the germline V gene are SGHTA and FQGNSA. V lost 1 base, J lost 4 bases, and 10 bases lay in between. The CDR3 covers 14 residues. The CDR3 DNA reads as TGTGCCAGCAGCTTAGGTCCAGACCCAGAGACCCAGTACTTC. This encodes CASSLGPDPETQYF.

This clonotype was observed many times. The chain employs TRBV20-1 and TRBJ2-3; 10 bases fit TRBD2. CDR1 and CDR2 (germline): DFQATT, SNEGSKA (reference sequence). The length of the CDR3 is 15 residues. Trimming took 5 bases from V and 0 from J; bases not matched to a gene: 5. The CDR3 is CSASWTSGSTDTQYF. In DNA form, the CDR3 reads TGCAGTGCTTCCTGGACTAGCGGTAGCACAGATACGCAGTATTTT.

This clonotype was counted ten times or more. V and J are TRBV7-2 and TRBJ2-1; possibly TRBD1 or TRBD2 for D (5 bases each). This CDR3 contains 17 residues. Germline V lookup: CDR1 SGHTA, CDR2 FQGNSA. V was pared by 5 bases and J by 0 bases, with 17 bases between. CDR3: CASSPPEKGSSYNEQFF. The CDR3 region has the DNA TGTGCCAGCAGCCCACCGGAAAAGGGGAGCTCCTACAATGAGCAGTTCTTC.

This clonotype showed up just a few times. The rearrangement joins TRBV7-8 to TRBJ2-7, with D possibly TRBD2 on 6 matching bases. This CDR3 has 15 amino acids. Trimming stripped 4 bases from V and 4 bases from J, with 17 bases between. Per the germline V gene, CDR1 is SGHVS and CDR2 is FQNEAQ. CDR3 bases: TGTGCCAGCAGCTACCGAGCGGGCCCCCTTTACGAGCAGTACTTC. Translation: CASSYRAGPLYEQYF. The variable domain in full, with the rest retrieved from reference TRBV7-8 and TRBJ2-7, is GAGVSQSPRYKVAKRGQDVALRCDPISGHVSLFWYQQALGQGPEFLTYFQNEAQLDKSGLPSDRFFAERPEGSVSTLKIQRTQQEDSAVYLCASSYRAGPLYEQYFGPGTRLTVT.